This T cell receptor beta chain is drawn from a study of blood T cell repertoires in COVID-19. About the research overall: Acute and convalescent COVID-19 specimens originated in the United States, Italy and Spain.

V gave up 6 bases and J gave up 2 bases, with 24 bases separating them. Looked up from germline, CDR1 is MDHEN and CDR2 is SYDVKM. The CDR3 loop spans 18 amino acids. Some clones are missing from TCRdb's copy, which holds only in-frame ones; the method was immunoSEQ multiplex PCR. Of 430,000 or so clones listed, approximately 91% are singletons. Participants were aged about 18 to 100 years, lived in about two dozen US areas, and enrolled virtually. Within the 2 weeks before study entry, each person in the exposed group met a COVID-19 case. The chain joins TRBV28 to TRBJ2-3, with D possibly TRBD1 on 6 matching bases. This TCR was recovered from a woman in her late teens or twenties who had been exposed to COVID-19. Sequenced material: PBMCs or T cells enriched from blood (not recorded which). CDR3: CASRPLTGTPIHTDTQYF. The CDR3, as DNA: TGTGCCAGCAGACCACTTACCGGGACACCCATCCACACAGATACGCAGTATTTT.